This entry features one TCR beta chain sequence. The trim removed 7 bases at V and 6 bases at J, leaving 8 bases unmatched. The CDR3 covers 14 residues. In germline, CDR1 is MNHEY, CDR2 SVGAGI. Sequencing used immunoSEQ multiplex PCR; TCRdb keeps in-frame clones, though not all of them. The sample records hundreds of thousands of clones, about 87% being singletons. The sample comes from a study of blood T cell repertoires in COVID-19. The sample consisted of PBMCs or T cells enriched from blood (not recorded which). The clonotype comes from a woman aged 25 to 45 with acute COVID-19. This sequence joins TRBV6-5 and TRBJ1-2, with 10 bases lining up with TRBD1. The CDR3 bases are TGTGCCAGCAAGAACTCTGACAGGGGGCATGGCTACACCTTC. Amino acid sequence: CASKNSDRGHGYTF.